Each of the 10 T cell receptor beta chains below was sequenced from the same sample in a study of blood T cell repertoires in COVID-19. The table came from immunoSEQ multiplex PCR; TCRdb's copy has only in-frame clones and leaves some out. The sample contains 70,000 or so clones, about 80% of which appear only once. The sequencing input was peripheral blood. These receptors were taken from a human donor in a cohort sampled during active COVID-19.

The chain employs TRBV21-1 and TRBJ1-6. TRBV21-1 is a listed pseudogene. The CDR3 spans 16 residues. This chain's CDR3 is CASSKAEAIDNSPLHF. For the CDR3, the DNA is TGTGCCAGCAGCAAAGCAGAGGCCATAGATAATTCACCCCTCCACTTT.

This chain uses TRBV15 with TRBJ2-7; D perhaps matches TRBD2 (6 bases). Germline V gives CDR1 LNHNV, CDR2 YYDKDF (reference sequence). This CDR3 has 16 residues. V was trimmed by 0 bases and J by 2 bases, leaving 14 bases between them. The CDR3 region has the DNA TGTGCCACCAGCAGAGATTTAGCGGAGGACCCCTACGAGCAGTACTTC. Protein: CATSRDLAEDPYEQYF.

This chain links TRBV28 with TRBJ1-5; 12 bases are shared with TRBD1. The CDR3 is made up of 15 amino acids. Germline loops: CDR1 MDHEN, CDR2 SYDVKM. Trimming removed 5 bases from V and 7 bases from J; junction bases left unmatched: 6. The CDR3 DNA follows: TGTGCCAGCAGTCCCGGGACAGGGGGCTGGCAGCCCCAGCATTTT. Residues: CASSPGTGGWQPQHF.

This sequence joins TRBV10-1 and TRBJ2-7, with D tentatively TRBD2 (7 bases). The germline V gene has CDR1 WNHNN and CDR2 SYGVQD (reference sequence). The CDR3 is 15 amino acids. Trimming removed 1 base from V and 7 bases from J, with 17 bases in between. CDR3 coding DNA: TGCGCCAGCAGTGAGTTACCGGGGGGCCTCCTAGAGCAGTACTTC. It specifies CASSELPGGLLEQYF.

V usage is TRBV5-5 and J usage is TRBJ2-1, with a possible D match to TRBD2 (5 bases). V lost 4 bases and J 6 bases, leaving 17 bases between the germline ends. Germline V gene sequence: CDR1 SGHKS, CDR2 YYEKEE (reference sequence). The CDR3 runs to 15 residues. CDR3 sequence (DNA): TGTGCCAGCAGCCGGGCTAGTGGGAGTCCCAATGAGCAGTTCTTC. Amino acid sequence: CASSRASGSPNEQFF.

This clone was seen only once. The chain recombines TRBV3-1 (or the pseudogene TRBV3-2) with TRBJ2-2; possible D gene TRBD2, 8 bases. The CDR3 spans 18 residues. V lost 6 bases to trimming and J lost 0 bases, with 20 bases between them. Germline CDR1 reads LGHDT; CDR2 reads YNNKEL (reference sequence). This CDR3 reads CASRKGASGSANTGELFF. As DNA, the CDR3 is TGTGCCAGCAGAAAGGGGGCTAGCGGGTCTGCGAACACCGGGGAGCTGTTTTTT.

The chain links TRBV28 to TRBJ2-1, with 9 bases that match TRBD1. The germline V gene encodes CDR1 MDHEN and CDR2 SYDVKM. The J segment lost 7 bases and the V segment lost 5 bases, leaving 9 bases of the junction unmatched. The CDR3 is 15 residues long. The CDR3 reads CASSPDRGGWNEQFF. The CDR3 DNA reads as TGTGCCAGCAGTCCGGACAGGGGTGGTTGGAATGAGCAGTTCTTC.

The rearrangement uses TRBV5-1 and TRBJ2-5, with D perhaps TRBD2 (5 bases). The CDR3 covers 16 residues. CDR1 is SGHRS, CDR2 YFSETQ, per germline. The ends were cut back, 0 bases at V and 2 bases at J, with 14 bases in the middle. The CDR3 reads CASSLGPGMRQETQYF. DNA for the CDR3: TGCGCCAGCAGCTTGGGCCCGGGAATGCGGCAAGAGACCCAGTACTTC.

The chain links TRBV9 to TRBJ2-1; TRBD1 agrees at 9 bases. With 3 bases clipped from V and 5 bases from J, the junction kept 6 bases outside the gene matches. CDR1 and CDR2 (germline): SGDLS, YYNGEE. CDR3 length equals 15 residues. In DNA, the CDR3 is TGTGCCAGCAGCGCGGATTGGACAGGGGACAATGAGCAGTTCTTC. Its protein product is CASSADWTGDNEQFF.

The chain links TRBV27 to TRBJ2-3; 10 bases agree with TRBD1. This CDR3 comprises 15 residues. Germline trimming cut 6 bases from V and 5 bases from J; bases unmatched to any gene: 8. Germline CDR1 reads MNHEY; CDR2 reads SMNVEV (reference sequence). The CDR3 DNA sequence: TGTGCCAGCAGGCCCGACAGGGGGCGCGGAGATACGCAGTATTTT. It is translated as CASRPDRGRGDTQYF.